The TCR beta chain described here comes from a study of CD8+ T cells in alopecia areata. Germline V lookup: CDR1 SGDLS, CDR2 YYNGEE. The V end was cut by 1 base, the J end by 0 bases, with 8 bases between. The CDR3 has 14 amino acids. Treatment defined: oral pan-JAK inhibitor, 5-10 mg twice daily. Investigators sorted PBMCs to obtain both CD4+ and CD8+ T cells. After isolation, RNA underwent reverse transcription to generate cDNA as the sequencing template. Generated by immunoSEQ multiplex PCR, the TCRdb table keeps only in-frame clones and is missing some. The data contain over 150,000 clones, more than 55% of them singletons. A few counts support this clone.

The sequenced sample was CD4+ T cells sorted from blood, obtained at week 4, from a patient treated with tofacitinib. The sequence derives from a human donor with alopecia areata. The chain couples TRBV9 to TRBJ2-7; D not certain. DNA for the CDR3: TGTGCCAGCAGCGTATCGCCAGGCTCCTACGAGCAGTACTTC. As protein: CASSVSPGSYEQYF.